Shown below are 20 T cell receptor beta chains from a single sample sequenced in a study of shared clonotypes between healthy human individuals. Only CD45RO-negative cells positively selected for CCR7 counted as naive CD8 cells, so terminally differentiated effector memory CD45RA+ cells were excluded. The assay was immunoSEQ multiplex PCR, and TCRdb's table has in-frame clones only and misses some. The table records millions of clones, about 95% of them present only once. The sequencing sample was made of naive CD8+ T cells sorted from blood. These receptors all come from a young man in good health.

The chain employs TRBV7-8 and TRBJ1-6; D is ambiguous. The V end was cut by 1 base, the J end by 8 bases, with 6 bases between. Germline V gene sequence: CDR1 SGHVS, CDR2 FQNEAQ. CDR3 length equals 13 residues. The CDR3 spells CASSLDGYSPLHF. The DNA of the CDR3 is TGTGCCAGCAGCTTAGACGGATATTCACCCCTCCACTTT. Full variable domain (remainder filled in from reference TRBV7-8 and TRBJ1-6): GAGVSQSPRYKVAKRGQDVALRCDPISGHVSLFWYQQALGQGPEFLTYFQNEAQLDKSGLPSDRFFAERPEGSVSTLKIQRTQQEDSAVYLCASSLDGYSPLHFGNGTRLTVT.

The V and J genes are TRBV4-3 and TRBJ2-6; 7 positions match TRBD2. V gave up 2 bases and J gave up 4 bases; unmatched junction bases: 8. CDR1 is LGHNA and CDR2 is YSLEER in the germline V gene. The CDR3 consists of 17 residues. The CDR3 DNA sequence: TGCGCCAGCAGCCAACTCGAACGGGGGGAAGGGGCCAACGTCCTGACTTTC. This sequence encodes CASSQLERGEGANVLTF.

V and J are TRBV4-3 and TRBJ2-7, with 10 positions matching TRBD1. V dropped 1 base and J dropped 5; count of bases not matched to a gene: 11. The CDR3 is 17 residues long. CDR1 LGHNA and CDR2 YSLEER come from the germline V gene. This CDR3 is CASSQALTGGSSHEQYF. Here the CDR3 DNA reads TGCGCCAGCAGCCAAGCCCTGACAGGGGGCAGTTCCCACGAGCAGTACTTC.

The V gene is TRBV5-1, the J gene TRBJ2-7, with D perhaps matching TRBD1 (5 bases). The CDR3 contains 15 residues. The V end was cut by 0 bases, the J end by 0 bases, with 10 bases between. From germline, CDR1 is SGHRS and CDR2 YFSETQ. The CDR3, as DNA: TGCGCCAGCAGCTTGGCCCCAGGGATCTCCTACGAGCAGTACTTC. Translation: CASSLAPGISYEQYF.

This chain joins TRBV7-8 and TRBJ2-6; D possibly corresponds to TRBD1 (6 bases). CDR1 is SGHVS and CDR2 is FQNEAQ in the germline V gene. V dropped 1 base and J dropped 2 bases, with 12 bases sitting between them. The CDR3 length is 17 residues. The DNA for the CDR3 is TGTGCCAGCAGCTTAGGCCCAGAGGGGGCTGGGGCCAACGTCCTGACTTTC. This gives the protein CASSLGPEGAGANVLTF.

This clone showed up just once. CDR3 in DNA: TGTGCCACCAGCAGACCCGAGGGAGTGATTCAGTACTTC. Its protein is CATSRPEGVIQYF. This chain connects TRBV15 to TRBJ2-4; tentatively, D is TRBD2 (5 bases). V lost 2 bases, J lost 10 bases, and 12 bases lay in between. CDR1 is LNHNV, CDR2 YYDKDF, per germline (reference sequence). The CDR3 is 13 amino acids.

This chain links TRBV2 with TRBJ1-1; D unclear. Germline lookup yields CDR1 SNHLY and CDR2 FYNNEI. The CDR3 sequence is 13 residues long. V gave up 2 bases and J gave up 2 bases, with 6 bases separating them. The DNA for the CDR3 is TGTGCCAGCAGTGAATGGAGAAACACTGAAGCTTTCTTT. The encoded protein is CASSEWRNTEAFF.

The rearrangement joins TRBV5-1 to TRBJ2-5, with D perhaps matching TRBD1 (6 bases). The germline V gene encodes CDR1 SGHRS and CDR2 YFSETQ. The CDR3 has 13 amino acids. The germline V and J ends were trimmed by 8 bases and 6 bases, with 17 bases remaining between them. CDR3: CARVKGGMKTQYF. The CDR3 DNA reads as TGCGCCAGGGTCAAAGGGGGTATGAAGACCCAGTACTTC. The variable domain in full, with the rest retrieved from reference TRBV5-1 and TRBJ2-5, is KAGVTQTPRYLIKTRGQQVTLSCSPISGHRSVSWYQQTPGQGLQFLFEYFSETQRNKGNFPGRFSGRQFSNSRSEMNVSTLELGDSALYLCARVKGGMKTQYFGPGTRLLVL.

J is TRBJ2-7 and V is TRBV28; D might be TRBD1 (6 bases). Looked up from germline, CDR1 is MDHEN and CDR2 is SYDVKM. The length of the CDR3 is 18 residues. Between the trimmed V and J ends, which lost 3 bases and 1 base, there was a span of 22 bases. CDR3 in amino acids: CASSFLLRGRGQSYEQYF. CDR3 DNA sequence: TGTGCCAGCAGTTTTCTTCTGAGGGGCAGGGGTCAATCCTACGAGCAGTACTTC.

With regard to this clone: In the same sample, other DNA sequences code for this CDR3. V is TRBV7-9 and J is TRBJ2-7; D tentatively fits TRBD1 or TRBD2 (7 bases each). V was pared by 6 bases and J by 4 bases, with 19 bases between. The germline CDR1 and CDR2 sequences are SEHNR and FQNEAQ (reference sequence). The CDR3 consists of 15 residues. Written as DNA, the CDR3 is TGTGCCAGCAGTCTGGGAGGGACAGAATTATACGAGCAGTACTTC. Amino acid sequence: CASSLGGTELYEQYF.

The chain has TRBV7-9 and TRBJ2-7, with D possibly being TRBD2 (6 bases). The germline V gene has CDR1 SEHNR and CDR2 FQNEAQ (reference sequence). V was cut by 4 bases and J by 5 bases, with 18 bases left in between. This CDR3 is 15 amino acids long. The CDR3 nucleotides read TGTGCCAGCAGCTCTCCTATTACGGGAGCCCACGAGCAGTACTTC. Amino acid sequence: CASSSPITGAHEQYF.

As concerns this clone: Other nucleotide sequences from this sample produce the same CDR3. This chain uses TRBV9 with TRBJ2-7, with D perhaps assigned TRBD1 or TRBD2 (5 bases each). Germline V gene sequence: CDR1 SGDLS, CDR2 YYNGEE. The length of the CDR3 is 12 residues. With 7 bases removed from V and 0 bases from J, the gap between germline ends came to 8 bases. The CDR3 loop is CASGTDSYEQYF. CDR3 in DNA: TGTGCCAGCGGGACCGACTCCTACGAGCAGTACTTC.

The J gene is TRBJ2-1, the V gene TRBV11-2; D might be TRBD2 (5 bases). Germline CDR1 SGHAT, CDR2 FQNNGV. V lost 8 bases and J 9 bases, leaving 11 bases between the germline ends. CDR3 length: 11 residues. This CDR3 is CASYFGSEQFF. CDR3 DNA sequence: TGTGCCAGCTACTTTGGGAGTGAGCAGTTCTTC.

The J gene is TRBJ2-2, the V gene TRBV5-6; 7 bases match TRBD2. V trimming: 2 bases; J trimming: 3 bases; junction bases outside the gene matches: 4. The CDR3 is 15 amino acids. Germline CDR1 SGHDT, CDR2 YYEEEE. This CDR3 is CASSLASGYTGELFF. Here the CDR3 DNA reads TGTGCCAGCAGCTTAGCTAGCGGTTACACCGGGGAGCTGTTTTTT.

V and J are TRBV6-1 and TRBJ2-7; TRBD1 might be the D (6 bases). CDR1 MNHNS and CDR2 SASEGT come from the germline V gene. The germline V and J ends were trimmed by 6 bases and 2 bases, with 11 bases remaining between them. The CDR3 spans 13 residues. CDR3 loop: CASSAKGAYEQYF. CDR3 in DNA: TGTGCCAGCAGCGCGAAGGGGGCCTACGAGCAGTACTTC.

This chain connects TRBV6-5 to TRBJ2-2; a weak D match, TRBD1 (5 bases). The CDR3 contains 15 residues. CDR1 and CDR2 (germline): MNHEY, SVGAGI. Trimming cost V 5 bases and J 6 bases, with 16 bases left between them. CDR3 residues: CASSHQWGRSGELFF. The CDR3 coding sequence is TGTGCCAGCAGTCACCAGTGGGGCCGTTCCGGGGAGCTGTTTTTT.

CDR3 protein: CASSTAFRGDEAFF. The CDR3 DNA reads TGTGCCAGCAGCACCGCATTCAGGGGAGATGAAGCTTTCTTT. V is TRBV7-9 and J is TRBJ1-1; TRBD1 is a possible D gene (6 bases). Germline V CDR1 and CDR2: SEHNR, FQNEAQ (reference sequence). The CDR3 is 14 residues long. Between the trimmed V and J ends, which lost 5 bases and 7 bases, there was a span of 17 bases.

On this clone itself: The same CDR3 arises from other DNA sequences in this sample as well. The CDR3 is CASSLGLAGSYEQYF. The CDR3 DNA sequence: TGTGCCAGCAGCTTGGGGCTAGCGGGGTCCTACGAGCAGTACTTC. The rearrangement links TRBV5-4 to TRBJ2-7; 9 bases are shared with TRBD2. This CDR3 has 15 amino acids. After removal of 0 bases from V and 1 base from J, the junction contained 2 bases not matched to a gene. Germline V lookup: CDR1 SGHNT, CDR2 YYREEE (reference sequence).

The genes are TRBV4-1 and TRBJ2-7, with D possibly TRBD2 on 6 matching bases. Trimming removed 3 bases from V and 2 bases from J, with 14 bases in between. The CDR3 contains 15 residues. Looked up from germline, CDR1 is MGHRA and CDR2 is YSYEKL. The CDR3 sequence: CASSQEYGLPYEQYF. CDR3 nucleotides: TGCGCCAGCAGCCAGGAGTACGGACTACCCTACGAGCAGTACTTC.

The genes are TRBV28 and TRBJ2-7; no definite D call. CDR1 is MDHEN, CDR2 SYDVKM, per germline. The CDR3 contains 13 residues. Between the trimmed V and J ends, which lost 2 bases and 3 bases, there was a span of 8 bases. The chain's CDR3 is CASSLRAVYEQYF. CDR3 DNA sequence: TGTGCCAGCAGTTTACGGGCTGTCTACGAGCAGTACTTC.